This T cell receptor (beta chain) was recovered during a study of blood T cells in healthy people across ages. This clonotype was recorded many times. Isolated PBMCs totaled at least 6.5 million in each sample. Primed by a sample-barcoded 5' primer and a J-beta primer mix, a second PCR proceeded for about 7 to 11 cycles. One entry per CDR3 protein results from TCRdb running MiXCR on the 5' RACE reads. The sample comprises some 730,000 distinct CDR3 sequences, 22% of which are singletons, and less than 25% rests with the top ten. Trimming shortened V by 0 bases and J by 0 bases, and 17 bases separated the two germline ends. Germline-derived CDR1 and CDR2 are SGHRS and YFSETQ. This CDR3 spans 18 amino acids.

This chain joins TRBV5-1 and TRBJ2-3, with D perhaps TRBD1 (5 bases). The sequence derives from a man in his 70s in good health. The sequencing sample was made of blood. The CDR3 sequence is CASSLEGDFFTSTDTQYF. CDR3 coding DNA: TGCGCCAGCAGCTTGGAAGGGGATTTCTTTACTAGCACAGATACGCAGTATTTT.